This TCR beta chain was sequenced in a study of blood T cell repertoires in COVID-19 (dated by TCRdb to 2020 to 2022). For the study in its entirety: Samples from collaborators originated in the United States, Italy and Spain and spanned both the acute and convalescent phases of COVID-19. The repertoires were released in a freely available public database intended as a resource for research on the immune response to SARS-CoV-2. Samples came from the ongoing ImmuneRACE study (first 160 participants) plus 1,254 subjects from 6 global collaborators. The prospective study material was composed of cDNA or gDNA derived from T cells, B-cell-depleted T cells, or PBMCs. HLA class I and class II types, where available, came from metadata supplied by the sample provider rather than from assay-based typing. The dataset comprised deeply sampled blood TCRbeta repertoires from subjects exposed to, actively infected with, or recovered from COVID-19. A de-identified subject ID, COVID-19 status, age in years and sex were almost always included in the sample metadata. Overall study results and their limits: Clinical and demographic metadata were provided uncurated, with the amount varying by source and participant.

The CDR3 runs 13 amino acids, cysteine and phenylalanine included. The retained sequence is limited to the CDR3, 39 bases, with the frame set at the first base. Looking up the germline V gene yields CDR1 MDHEN and CDR2 SYDVKM. V sheds 1 base and J sheds 9 bases, leaving 10 bases between their ends. TCRbeta CDR3 regions were amplified from genomic DNA by means of the immunoSEQ Assay, a bias-controlled multiplex PCR. In the authors' own workflow: The number of nucleated cells in each sample was estimated by amplification of reference gene primers within the assay. To quantify the absolute abundance of each unique TCRbeta CDR3 rearrangement, sequence reads were collapsed and filtered. Productive Simpson clonality was computed per sample as the square root of Simpson's diversity index over productive rearrangements. TCRdb took this table from immuneACCESS and kept in-frame rearrangements with V and J called. Such tables lack part of the clones; where checked against another copy, unresolved V genes explain under half of the gap, and the rest is unexplained. That table gives V, J and clone size, and the DNA gave D and trimming. This sample is represented by 30,000 to 35,000 clones; about four fifths of them were singletons. The ten biggest clones cover approximately 3.6% of the sample.

Whole blood was collected in K2EDTA tubes by collaborating institutions according to the institutions' own protocols. For TCRbeta analysis, collaborators shipped samples as frozen whole blood, isolated PBMCs, or DNA extracted from either of those sample types. Remarks on this clone: The target of this receptor is not known. Nothing much larger sits one base from this clone, and base qualities are not available.

The receptor chain draws on TRBV28 and TRBJ1-5, with the D gene not confidently named. The clonotype originates from a man in his fifties with acute or convalescent COVID-19. Sequencing was carried out using peripheral blood. The DNA sequence follows: TGTGCCAGCAGTTTATCGCCCGGGAGGCCCCAGCATTTT. Translation gives CASSLSPGRPQHF.